This entry lists 11 T cell receptor beta chains sequenced from one sample in a study of CD8+ T cells in alopecia areata. Extracted RNA was reverse transcribed, and the resulting cDNA served as sequencing template. Only in-frame clones appear in the TCRdb table, and some are missing; sequencing was by immunoSEQ multiplex PCR. The profile covers about 300,000 clones, none occurring a single time. Using CD4, CD8alpha, NKG2D, NKG2ACE and other markers, pooled cutaneous lymph node cells were sorted. Input material: CD4+ T cells sorted from a lymph node. These receptors were taken from a C3H/HeJ mouse with alopecia areata. MHC haplotype of the strain: H2-k.

This clone occurred a few times. Gene and germline names: mouse. The read falls 4 residues short of the CDR3 end, and the missing part is taken from the germline J gene. J is TRBJ2-5 and V is TRBV31; 7 positions match TRBD1. The CDR3 is made up of 18 amino acids. In germline, CDR1 is GKSSPN, CDR2 SITVG. With V trimmed by 0 bases and J by 0 bases, 12 bases remained unmatched. The sequenced CDR3 bases are TGTGCCTGGAGTCTATCCGCCCTCCAGGGGGTTAACCAAGAC. Its translation is CAWSLSALQGVNQD. The CDR3 in full is CAWSLSALQGVNQDTQYF.

Note on this clone: Mouse gene names and germline throughout. The CDR3 extends 4 residues past the end of the read, so its final part is completed from the germline J gene. Within the sample, other DNA sequences also encode this same CDR3. This sequence joins TRBV13-1 and TRBJ2-2; D call uncertain. This CDR3 has 15 residues. Per germline, CDR1 NSHNY and CDR2 SYGAGN. V gave up 0 bases and J gave up 1 base, with 7 bases separating them. CDR3 sequence: CASSDASGNTGQLYF. The covered CDR3 bases are TGTGCCAGCAGTGATGCAAGTGGAAACACCGGG.

There are a few counts of this clone. Mouse gene names apply. Read data end 4 residues before the CDR3 end; the end is taken from the germline J gene. The chain carries TRBV13-1 and TRBJ2-3; 8 positions match TRBD2. The germline CDR1 and CDR2 sequences are NSHNY and SYGAGN. The V and J ends lost 6 bases and 2 bases, in that order; junction bases with no gene match: 5. CDR3 length equals 14 residues. The sequenced part of the CDR3 DNA is TGTGCCAGCAAGCCTGGGGGGTTTGCAGAA. This translates into CASKPGGFAE. The whole CDR3 is CASKPGGFAETLYF.

This clone was counted only a few times. The listed genes are named as in mouse. Coverage ceases 4 residues before the CDR3 finishes, and the germline J gene fills in the end. The gene calls are TRBV14 and TRBJ2-7, with D possibly TRBD2 on 6 matching bases. Germline CDR1 and CDR2: SGHDT and FRDEAV. The CDR3 runs to 13 residues. Deletions cut 2 bases from V and 3 bases from J, with 9 bases between. The CDR3 loop reads CASSLKLGYEQYF. The sequenced CDR3 bases are TGTGCCAGCAGTTTAAAACTGGGCTAT.

Comments on this clone: The germline and genes are mouse ones. Read coverage stops 4 residues before the CDR3 terminus; the germline J gene supplies the remainder. V is TRBV1 and J is TRBJ2-7, with D tentatively TRBD1 (5 bases). V shed 3 bases and J shed 1 base, with 7 bases lying between them. Germline V CDR1 and CDR2: NSQYPW, LRSPGD (reference sequence). This CDR3 comprises 13 residues. The chain's CDR3 is CTCSADKSYEQYF. The DNA read from the CDR3 is TGCACCTGCAGTGCGGACAAATCCTAT.

On this clone itself: Gene names and germline refer to mouse. Read data end 4 residues before the CDR3 end; the end is taken from the germline J gene. V gene TRBV1 combines with J gene TRBJ2-2; D possibly corresponds to TRBD2 (6 bases). V lost 2 bases, J lost 1 base, and 8 bases lay in between. Germline V lookup: CDR1 NSQYPW, CDR2 LRSPGD (reference sequence). The CDR3 has 15 amino acids. This CDR3 is CTCSAPGVNTGQLYF. The sequenced part of the CDR3 DNA is TGCACCTGCAGTGCACCTGGGGTAAACACCGGG.

This clone was counted between two and nine times. Gene names are the mouse ones. The read stops 4 residues short of the end of the CDR3; the missing end is completed from the germline J gene. The chain has TRBV5 and TRBJ2-1; TRBD2 matches at 8 bases. J gave up 3 bases and V 0 bases, and 10 bases lay outside the gene matches. The CDR3 totals 18 residues. Germline values: CDR1 LGHNA, CDR2 YNLKQL (reference sequence). The CDR3 loop is CASSQDWVGGASYAEQFF. The CDR3 bases that were read are TGTGCCAGCAGCCAAGATTGGGTGGGGGGGGCCTCCTATGCT.

A word on this clone: The genes are named according to mouse. Read coverage stops 4 residues before the CDR3 terminus; the germline J gene supplies the remainder. Additional DNA sequences in this sample encode the identical CDR3. The chain couples TRBV13-2 to TRBJ1-2; a possible D gene is TRBD1 (5 bases). Trimming took 2 bases from V and 2 from J, leaving 10 bases between them. This CDR3 region has 14 residues. Germline CDR1 and CDR2: NNHNN and SYGAGS (reference sequence). The chain's CDR3 is CASGDQGGNSDYTF. CDR3 DNA (partial): TGTGCCAGCGGTGACCAGGGTGGGAACTCC.

This clone was found a few times. At one boundary the junction diverges from the germline segment, which might be a read error. Genes and germline come from the mouse. The read ends 4 residues shy of where the CDR3 ends; the end is completed using the germline J gene. The V and J genes are TRBV14 and TRBJ2-5; D possibly corresponds to TRBD1 (6 bases). Germline assignment: CDR1 SGHDT and CDR2 FRDEAV. The CDR3 contains 13 residues. The sequenced CDR3 bases are TGTGCCGGCAGTTCGGACAGACAAGAC. Its protein is CAGSSDRQD. The whole CDR3 reads CAGSSDRQDTQYF.

Details on this clone: Mouse gene names apply. The read terminates 4 residues ahead of where the CDR3 ends, so the germline J gene completes it. V and J are TRBV17 and TRBJ2-2; unclear D gene. CDR3 length: 13 residues. Germline values: CDR1 MNHDT, CDR2 YYDKIL. V gave up 0 bases and J gave up 5 bases, with 4 bases separating them. The CDR3 loop is CASSRDRTGQLYF. Partial CDR3 DNA: TGTGCTAGCAGTAGAGACAGGACCGGG.

A few counts support this clone. Gene names and germline refer to mouse. The sequence runs out 4 residues before the end of the CDR3; the remainder is reconstructed from the germline J gene. This chain links TRBV19 with TRBJ2-7; 10 bases are shared with TRBD2. The CDR3 consists of 14 residues. Germline V gene data show CDR1 as FNHDT and CDR2 as SITEND (reference sequence). V dropped 6 bases and J dropped 3; count of bases not matched to a gene: 6. The CDR3 here is CASNPRTGGYEQYF. The part of the CDR3 DNA that was read is TGTGCCAGCAACCCCCGGACTGGGGGCTAT.